The 16 T cell receptor beta chains below all came from one sample that was sequenced in a study of regulatory T cells in long-lasting Graves disease. Time point described: persistent/refractory GD, antithyroid drugs over 5 years with positive TRAb. From PBMCs, RNA was extracted and then used to make the TCR library. Building of the TCR beta libraries involved iRepertoire HTBI primers and Arm-PCR of CDR3 regions. TCRdb re-called the multiplex PCR reads with MiXCR, one entry per CDR3 protein. The sample consists of 500,000 to 700,000 distinct CDR3 sequences, about 30% of them appearing once. Sample: peripheral blood mononuclear cells (PBMCs), taken when the disease was refractory, from a patient treated with antithyroid drugs. All receptors derive from a female donor with Graves disease.

This clonotype was found many times. This sequence joins TRBV28 and TRBJ1-6; 12 bases align to TRBD1. CDR1 is MDHEN, CDR2 SYDVKM, per germline. V trimming: 5 bases; J trimming: 8 bases; junction bases outside the gene matches: 7. The CDR3 extends over 16 amino acids. CDR3 protein: CASSAGQGATYSPLHF. The CDR3 nucleotides are TGTGCCAGCAGTGCGGGACAGGGGGCAACCTATTCACCCCTCCACTTT.

V is TRBV7-2 and J is TRBJ2-1; TRBD2 agrees at 9 bases. Germline assignment: CDR1 SGHTA and CDR2 FQGNSA. This CDR3 spans 15 amino acids. V lost 3 bases and J lost 7; bases outside the gene matches: 7. The CDR3 DNA sequence: TGTGCCAGCAGCTTCCGAGCGGGGGGTGGGAATGAGCAGTTCTTC. It translates to CASSFRAGGGNEQFF.

The rearrangement joins TRBV30 to TRBJ2-7; no clear D gene. The germline CDR1 and CDR2 sequences are GTSNPN and SVGIG (reference sequence). The CDR3 has 15 residues. Trimming stripped 0 bases from V and 2 bases from J, with 14 bases between. The CDR3 DNA reads as TGTGCCTGGAGTGTAGCCGGAGCAGGAACCTACGAGCAGTACTTC. Translation gives CAWSVAGAGTYEQYF.

CDR3 sequence reads: CASRRAGQANEKLFF. CDR3 bases: TGTGCCAGCAGACGTGCGGGACAGGCGAATGAAAAACTGTTTTTT. This chain joins TRBV5-4 and TRBJ1-4; TRBD1 aligns across 8 bases. The CDR3 has 15 residues. Per the germline V gene, CDR1 is SGHNT and CDR2 is YYREEE (reference sequence). The ends lost 5 bases at V and 5 bases at J; junction bases unmatched: 8. Variable domain in full (rest from reference TRBV5-4 and TRBJ1-4): ETGVTQSPTHLIKTRGQQVTLRCSSQSGHNTVSWYQQALGQGPQFIFQYYREEENGRGNFPPRFSGLQFPNYSSELNVNALELDDSALYLCASRRAGQANEKLFFGSGTQLSVL.

In this sample, this clonotype turned up many times. The chain employs TRBV28 and TRBJ1-2; D is unresolved. In germline, CDR1 is MDHEN, CDR2 SYDVKM. Trimming left V 5 bases short and J 3 bases short, with 16 bases between. The CDR3 sequence is 15 residues long. CDR3 protein: CASSPAGGVDYGYTF. In DNA form, the CDR3 reads TGTGCCAGCAGTCCCGCTGGAGGAGTGGACTATGGCTACACCTTC.

This clonotype was observed many times. The DNA for the CDR3 is TGTGCCAGCAGTGTCGTTAAGGGCAGGGGAGGCAATCAGCCCCAGCATTTT. It yields the protein CASSVVKGRGGNQPQHF. The V call is TRBV2, the J call TRBJ1-5; D is perhaps TRBD1 (6 bases). Germline CDR1 is SNHLY and CDR2 is FYNNEI. V shed 4 bases and J shed 2 bases, with 18 bases lying between them. The CDR3 runs to 17 residues.

This chain links TRBV24-1 with TRBJ2-7, with TRBD2 identical over 8 bases. This CDR3 comprises 17 residues. Germline loops: CDR1 KGHDR, CDR2 SFDVKD. The junction had 14 bases not matched to a gene; V was cut back by 7 bases and J by 1 base. The CDR3 sequence is CATRSAAGGPLSYEQYF. In DNA, the CDR3 is TGTGCCACCAGATCGGCCGCGGGAGGCCCACTATCCTACGAGCAGTACTTC.

The chain couples TRBV15 to TRBJ1-1; TRBD1 is a possible D gene (5 bases). The CDR3 loop spans 12 amino acids. V was clipped by 5 bases and J by 3 bases, with 7 bases between them. Germline CDR1 is LNHNV and CDR2 is YYDKDF (reference sequence). The CDR3 reads CATSPRDTEAFF. The CDR3 DNA reads as TGTGCCACCAGCCCCAGGGACACTGAAGCTTTCTTT.

This chain connects TRBV29-1 to TRBJ1-1, with a tentative D call TRBD1 (5 bases). CDR3 size: 11 residues. CDR1 and CDR2 from the germline V gene are SQVTM and ANQGSEA. Trimming took off 6 bases at V and 2 bases at J, with 7 bases between the two ends. CDR3 sequence: CSVQANTEAFF. In DNA form, the CDR3 reads TGCAGCGTACAGGCAAACACTGAAGCTTTCTTT.

This clonotype occurred a few times. The chain uses TRBV5-4 and TRBJ1-4; 8 nucleotides line up with TRBD1. The V and J ends lost 4 bases and 7 bases, in that order; junction bases with no gene match: 9. Germline V lookup: CDR1 SGHNT, CDR2 YYREEE (reference sequence). The CDR3 spans 15 residues. The CDR3 nucleotides are TGTGCCAGCAGCGGAGACAGGGGACTCGGTGAAAAACTGTTTTTT. This codes for CASSGDRGLGEKLFF.

This rearrangement joins TRBV5-1 to TRBJ2-5; D is perhaps TRBD1 (6 bases). This CDR3 spans 13 amino acids. Trimming removed 1 base at V and 3 bases at J, with 7 bases between. Per the germline V gene, CDR1 is SGHRS and CDR2 is YFSETQ. The CDR3 loop is CASSLKGEETQYF. For the CDR3, the DNA is TGCGCCAGCAGCTTGAAGGGGGAAGAGACCCAGTACTTC.

Turning to this clonotype: One base away lies a much larger clone, so this may be a sequencing read error. The chain employs TRBV3-1 and TRBJ2-7; D call uncertain. Trimming removed 0 bases at V and 2 bases at J, with 2 bases between. The CDR3 is 12 amino acids. Germline V CDR1 and CDR2: LGHDT, YNNKEL (reference sequence). This chain's CDR3 is CASSQEPYEQYF. The CDR3 region has the DNA TGTGCCAGCAGCCAAGAACCCTACGAGCAGTACTTC.

The gene calls are TRBV12-3 or TRBV12-4 and TRBJ2-2; the D is unclear. V was pared by 5 bases and J by 3 bases, with 19 bases between. This CDR3 is built from 17 residues. CDR3 in amino acids: CASSRVGPGVDTGELFF. The CDR3 DNA reads as TGTGCCAGCAGTCGGGTTGGACCCGGCGTCGACACCGGGGAGCTGTTTTTT.

The J gene is TRBJ1-6, the V gene TRBV12-3 or TRBV12-4, with 9 positions matching TRBD1. The CDR3 is 16 amino acids. V trimming: 5 bases; J trimming: 5 bases; junction bases outside the gene matches: 7. The CDR3 sequence: CASSTPGTGNNSPLHF. For the CDR3, the DNA is TGTGCCAGCAGTACCCCCGGGACAGGGAATAATTCACCCCTCCACTTT.

The J gene is TRBJ1-1, the V gene TRBV29-1, with D uncertain. CDR3 length: 16 residues. V was clipped by 6 bases and J by 3 bases, with 23 bases between them. Germline V gene sequence: CDR1 SQVTM, CDR2 ANQGSEA. This CDR3 reads CSVTTGGLLGYTEAFF. As DNA, the CDR3 is TGCAGCGTGACGACTGGTGGTCTTCTGGGGTACACTGAAGCTTTCTTT.

This clonotype appeared a few times. The gene calls are TRBV6-2 or TRBV6-3 and TRBJ1-2; tentatively, D is TRBD1 (5 bases). CDR3 length: 15 residues. V was cut by 6 bases and J by 6 bases, with 20 bases left in between. From germline, CDR1 is MNHEY and CDR2 SVGEGT. The CDR3 here is CASRGTKSERDGYTF. CDR3 nucleotides: TGTGCCAGCAGGGGGACCAAATCAGAGAGAGATGGCTACACCTTC.